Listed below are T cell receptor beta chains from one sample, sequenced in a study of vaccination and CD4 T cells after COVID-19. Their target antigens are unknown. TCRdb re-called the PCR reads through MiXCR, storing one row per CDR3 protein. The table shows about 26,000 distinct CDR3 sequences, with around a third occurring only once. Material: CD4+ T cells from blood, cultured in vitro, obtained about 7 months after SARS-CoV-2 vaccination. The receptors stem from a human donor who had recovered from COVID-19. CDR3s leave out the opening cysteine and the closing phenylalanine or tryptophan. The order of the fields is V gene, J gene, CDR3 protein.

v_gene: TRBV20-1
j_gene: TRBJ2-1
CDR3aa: SAPPGLAQQGEQF

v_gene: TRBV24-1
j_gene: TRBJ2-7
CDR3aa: ATSDGTNLNNEQY

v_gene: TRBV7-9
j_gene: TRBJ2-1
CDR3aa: ASTSQAGGSNEQF

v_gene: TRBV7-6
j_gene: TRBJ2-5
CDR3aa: ASSLAETQY

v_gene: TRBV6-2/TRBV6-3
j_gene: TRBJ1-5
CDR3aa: ASRLKQRGNQPQH

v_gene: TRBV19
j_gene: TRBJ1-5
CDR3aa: ASSIVADSNQPQH

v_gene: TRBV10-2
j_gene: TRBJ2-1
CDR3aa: ASRDGNSHNEQF

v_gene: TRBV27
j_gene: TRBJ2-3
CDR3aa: ASSSLSVSTDTQY

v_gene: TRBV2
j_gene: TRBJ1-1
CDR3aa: ASSATGFLTEAF

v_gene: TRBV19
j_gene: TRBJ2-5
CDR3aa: ASSYGREETQY

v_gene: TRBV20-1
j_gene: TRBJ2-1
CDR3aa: SAGRGGRWDEQF

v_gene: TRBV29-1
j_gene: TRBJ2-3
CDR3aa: SAGRRITDTQY

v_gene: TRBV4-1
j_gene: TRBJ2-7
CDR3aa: ASSQGYVASGSSYEQY

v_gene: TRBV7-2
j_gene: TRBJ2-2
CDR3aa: ASSLAPVAGELF

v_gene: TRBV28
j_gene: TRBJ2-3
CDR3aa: ASSSSGAPTDTQY

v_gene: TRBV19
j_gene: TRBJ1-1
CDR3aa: ASSIGQGTEAF

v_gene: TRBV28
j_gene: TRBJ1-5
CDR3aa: ASSFARAGNQPQH

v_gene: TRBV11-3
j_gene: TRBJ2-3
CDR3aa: ASSEGLAGGADTQY

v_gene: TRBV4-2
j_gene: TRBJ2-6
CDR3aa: ASSQEAAQASGANVLT

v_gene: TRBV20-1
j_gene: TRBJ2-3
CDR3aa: SAREGTGGPDTQY